The present T cell receptor beta chain was sequenced within a study of T cells expressing NK-cell markers. Whole-study results and caveats: Specificity for HCMV among expanded NKG2C+ T cell clones was not established. The contribution of dominant NKG2C+ clonotypes to CD8+ T cells in about six donors was 1.0-7.0%.

With respect to this clonotype: What it binds is not known.

The CDR3 has 13 residues. Germline V gene sequence: CDR1 SQVTM, CDR2 ANQGSEA. For TCR beta, cDNA was produced by 5'RACE template switching with UMIs. TCRdb reprocessed the 5' RACE reads and stores each CDR3 protein as one record, lacking DNA. The sample table sets out about 260,000 distinct CDR3 sequences. The chain uses TRBV29-1 and TRBJ2-1; TCRdb indicates TRBD1, and absent DNA this call remains unverified. The sequence was collected from a man aged 18 to 30 in good health. Input material: blood T cells: a sorted CD56 or NKG2C T cell subset, CD4+ or CD8+ T cells, or bulk PBMC T cells (not recorded which). The CDR3 region is CSTGRSGNNEQFF.